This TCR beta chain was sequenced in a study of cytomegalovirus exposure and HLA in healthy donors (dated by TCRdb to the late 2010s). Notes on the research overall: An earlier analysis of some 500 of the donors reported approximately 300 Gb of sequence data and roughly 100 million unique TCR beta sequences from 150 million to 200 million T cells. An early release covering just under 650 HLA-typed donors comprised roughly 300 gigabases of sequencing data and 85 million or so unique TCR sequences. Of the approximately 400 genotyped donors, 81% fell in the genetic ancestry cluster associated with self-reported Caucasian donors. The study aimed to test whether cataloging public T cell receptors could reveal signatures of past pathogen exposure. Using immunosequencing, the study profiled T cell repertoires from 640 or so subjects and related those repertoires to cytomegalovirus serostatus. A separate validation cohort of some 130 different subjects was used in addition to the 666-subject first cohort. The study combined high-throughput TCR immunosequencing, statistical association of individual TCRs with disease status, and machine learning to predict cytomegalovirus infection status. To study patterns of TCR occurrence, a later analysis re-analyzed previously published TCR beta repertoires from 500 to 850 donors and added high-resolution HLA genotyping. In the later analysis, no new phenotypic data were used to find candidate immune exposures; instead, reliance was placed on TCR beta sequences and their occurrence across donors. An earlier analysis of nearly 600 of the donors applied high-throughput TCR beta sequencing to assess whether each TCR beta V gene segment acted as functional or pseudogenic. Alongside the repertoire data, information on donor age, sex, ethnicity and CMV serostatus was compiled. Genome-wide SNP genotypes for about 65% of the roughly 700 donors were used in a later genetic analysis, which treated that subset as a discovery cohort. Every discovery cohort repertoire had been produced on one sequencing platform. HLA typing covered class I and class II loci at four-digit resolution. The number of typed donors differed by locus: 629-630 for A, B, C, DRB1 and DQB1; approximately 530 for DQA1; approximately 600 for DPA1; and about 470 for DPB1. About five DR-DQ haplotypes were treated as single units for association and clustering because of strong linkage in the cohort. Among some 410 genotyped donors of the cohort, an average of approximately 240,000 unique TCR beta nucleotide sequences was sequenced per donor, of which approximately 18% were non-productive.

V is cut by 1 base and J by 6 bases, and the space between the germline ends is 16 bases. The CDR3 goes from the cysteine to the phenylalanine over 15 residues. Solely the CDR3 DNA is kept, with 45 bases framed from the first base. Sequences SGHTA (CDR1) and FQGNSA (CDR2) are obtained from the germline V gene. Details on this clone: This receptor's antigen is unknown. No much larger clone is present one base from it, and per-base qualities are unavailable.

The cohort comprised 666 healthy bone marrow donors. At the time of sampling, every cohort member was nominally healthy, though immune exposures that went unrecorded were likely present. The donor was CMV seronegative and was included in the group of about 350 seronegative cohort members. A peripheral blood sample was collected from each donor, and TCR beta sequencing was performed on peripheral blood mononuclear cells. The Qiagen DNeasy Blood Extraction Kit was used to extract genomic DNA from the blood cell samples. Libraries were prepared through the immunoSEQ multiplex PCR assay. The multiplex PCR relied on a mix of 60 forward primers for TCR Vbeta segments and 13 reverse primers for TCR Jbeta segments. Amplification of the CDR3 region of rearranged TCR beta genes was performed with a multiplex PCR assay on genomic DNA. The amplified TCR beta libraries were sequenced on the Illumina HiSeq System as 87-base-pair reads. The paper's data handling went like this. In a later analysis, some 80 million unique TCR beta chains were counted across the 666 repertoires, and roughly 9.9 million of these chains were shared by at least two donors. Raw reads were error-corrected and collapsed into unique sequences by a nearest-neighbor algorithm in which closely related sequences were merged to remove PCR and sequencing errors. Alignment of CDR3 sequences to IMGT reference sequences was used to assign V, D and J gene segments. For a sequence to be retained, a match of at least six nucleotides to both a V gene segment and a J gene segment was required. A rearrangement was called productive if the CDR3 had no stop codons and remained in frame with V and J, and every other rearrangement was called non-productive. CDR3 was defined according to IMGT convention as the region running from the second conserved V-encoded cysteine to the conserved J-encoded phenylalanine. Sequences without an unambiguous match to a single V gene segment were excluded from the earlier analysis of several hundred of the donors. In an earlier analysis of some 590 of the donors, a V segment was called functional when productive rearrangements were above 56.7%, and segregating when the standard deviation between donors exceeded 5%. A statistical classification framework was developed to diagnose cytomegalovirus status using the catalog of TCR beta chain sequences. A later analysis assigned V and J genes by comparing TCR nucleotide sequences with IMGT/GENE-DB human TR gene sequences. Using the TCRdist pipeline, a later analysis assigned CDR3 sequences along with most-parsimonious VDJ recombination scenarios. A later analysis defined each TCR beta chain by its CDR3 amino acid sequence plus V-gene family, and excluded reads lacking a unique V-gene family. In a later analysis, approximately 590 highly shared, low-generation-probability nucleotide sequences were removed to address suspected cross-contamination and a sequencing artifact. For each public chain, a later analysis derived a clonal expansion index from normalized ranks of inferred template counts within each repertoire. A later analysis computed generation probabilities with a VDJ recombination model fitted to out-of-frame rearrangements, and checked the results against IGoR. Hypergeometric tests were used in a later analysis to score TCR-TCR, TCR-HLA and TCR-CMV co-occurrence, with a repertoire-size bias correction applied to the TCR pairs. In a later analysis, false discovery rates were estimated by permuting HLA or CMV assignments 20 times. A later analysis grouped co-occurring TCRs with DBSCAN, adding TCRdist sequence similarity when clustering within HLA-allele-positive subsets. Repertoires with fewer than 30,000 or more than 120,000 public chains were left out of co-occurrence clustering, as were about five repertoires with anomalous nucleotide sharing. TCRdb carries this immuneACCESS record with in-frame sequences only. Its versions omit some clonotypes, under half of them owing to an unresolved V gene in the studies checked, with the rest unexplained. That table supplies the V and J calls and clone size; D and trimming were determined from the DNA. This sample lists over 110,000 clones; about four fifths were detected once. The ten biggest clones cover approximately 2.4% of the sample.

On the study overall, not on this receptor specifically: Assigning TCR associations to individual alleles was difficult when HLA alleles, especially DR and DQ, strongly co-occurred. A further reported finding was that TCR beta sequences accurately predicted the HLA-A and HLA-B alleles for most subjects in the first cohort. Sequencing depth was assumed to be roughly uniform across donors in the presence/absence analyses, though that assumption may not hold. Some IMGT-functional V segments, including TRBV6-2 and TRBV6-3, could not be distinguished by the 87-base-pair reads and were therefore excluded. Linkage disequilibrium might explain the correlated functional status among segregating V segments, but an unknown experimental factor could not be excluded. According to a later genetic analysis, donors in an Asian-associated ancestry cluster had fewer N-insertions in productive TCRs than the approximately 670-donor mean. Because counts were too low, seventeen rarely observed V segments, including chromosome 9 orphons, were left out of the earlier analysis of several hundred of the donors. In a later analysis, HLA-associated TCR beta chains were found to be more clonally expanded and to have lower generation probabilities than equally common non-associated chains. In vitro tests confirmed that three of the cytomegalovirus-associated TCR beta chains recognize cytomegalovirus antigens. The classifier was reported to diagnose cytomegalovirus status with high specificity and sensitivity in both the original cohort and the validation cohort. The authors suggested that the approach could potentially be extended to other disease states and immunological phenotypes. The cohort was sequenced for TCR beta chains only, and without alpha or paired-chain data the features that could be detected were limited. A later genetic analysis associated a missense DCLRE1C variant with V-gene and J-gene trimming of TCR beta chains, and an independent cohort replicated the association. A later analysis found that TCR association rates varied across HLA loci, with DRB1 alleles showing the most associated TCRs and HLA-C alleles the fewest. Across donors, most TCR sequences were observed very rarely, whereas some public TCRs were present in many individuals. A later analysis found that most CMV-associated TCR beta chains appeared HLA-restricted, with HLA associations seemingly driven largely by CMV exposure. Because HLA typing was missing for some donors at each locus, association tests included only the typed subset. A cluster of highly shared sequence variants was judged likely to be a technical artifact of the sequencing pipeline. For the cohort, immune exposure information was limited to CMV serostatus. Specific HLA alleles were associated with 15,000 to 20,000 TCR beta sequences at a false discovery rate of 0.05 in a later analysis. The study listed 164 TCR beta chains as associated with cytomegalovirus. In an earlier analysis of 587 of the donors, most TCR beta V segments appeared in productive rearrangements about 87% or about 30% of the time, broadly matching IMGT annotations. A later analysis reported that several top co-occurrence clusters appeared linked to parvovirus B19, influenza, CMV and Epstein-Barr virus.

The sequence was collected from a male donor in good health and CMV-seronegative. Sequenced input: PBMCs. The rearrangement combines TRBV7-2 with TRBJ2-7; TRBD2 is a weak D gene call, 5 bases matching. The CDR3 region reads CASSLEAGQMGEQYF. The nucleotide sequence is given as TGTGCCAGCAGCTTAGAGGCGGGCCAGATGGGCGAGCAGTACTTC.